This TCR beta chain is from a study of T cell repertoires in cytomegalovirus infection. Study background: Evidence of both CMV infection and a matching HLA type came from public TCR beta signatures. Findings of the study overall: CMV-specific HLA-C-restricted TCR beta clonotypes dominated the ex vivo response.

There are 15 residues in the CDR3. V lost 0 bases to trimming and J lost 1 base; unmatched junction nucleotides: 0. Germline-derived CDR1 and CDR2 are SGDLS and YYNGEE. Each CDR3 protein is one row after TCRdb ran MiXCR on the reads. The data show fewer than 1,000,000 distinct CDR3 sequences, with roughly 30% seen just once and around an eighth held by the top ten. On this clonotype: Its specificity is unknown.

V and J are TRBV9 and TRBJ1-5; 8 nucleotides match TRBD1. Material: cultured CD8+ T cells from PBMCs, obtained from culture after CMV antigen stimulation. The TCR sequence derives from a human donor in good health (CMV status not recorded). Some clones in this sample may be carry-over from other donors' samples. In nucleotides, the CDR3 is TGTGCCAGCAGCGTAGGGACAGGGAGCAATCAGCCCCAGCATTTT. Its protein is CASSVGTGSNQPQHF.